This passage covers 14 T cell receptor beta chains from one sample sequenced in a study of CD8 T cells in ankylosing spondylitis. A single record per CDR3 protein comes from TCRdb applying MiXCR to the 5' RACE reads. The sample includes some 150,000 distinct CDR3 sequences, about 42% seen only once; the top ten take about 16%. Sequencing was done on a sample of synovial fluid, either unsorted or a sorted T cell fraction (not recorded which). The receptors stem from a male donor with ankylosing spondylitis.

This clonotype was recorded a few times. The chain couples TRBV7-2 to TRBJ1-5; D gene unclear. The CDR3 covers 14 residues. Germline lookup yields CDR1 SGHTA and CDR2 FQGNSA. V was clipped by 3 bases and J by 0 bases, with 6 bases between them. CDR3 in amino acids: CASSLNPSNQPQHF. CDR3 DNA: TGTGCCAGCAGCTTGAACCCTAGCAATCAGCCCCAGCATTTT.

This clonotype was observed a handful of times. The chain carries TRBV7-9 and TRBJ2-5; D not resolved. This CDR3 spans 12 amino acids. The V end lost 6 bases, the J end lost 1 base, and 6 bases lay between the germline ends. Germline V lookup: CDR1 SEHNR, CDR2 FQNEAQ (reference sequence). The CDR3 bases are TGTGCCAGCAGTTCAACCCAAGAGACCCAGTACTTC. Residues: CASSSTQETQYF.

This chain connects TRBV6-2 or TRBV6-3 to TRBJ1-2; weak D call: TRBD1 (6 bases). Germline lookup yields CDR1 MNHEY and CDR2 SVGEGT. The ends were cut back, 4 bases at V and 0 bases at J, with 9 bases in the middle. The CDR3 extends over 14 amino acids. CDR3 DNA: TGTGCCAGCAGTTGGGACATCTCTAACTATGGCTACACCTTC. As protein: CASSWDISNYGYTF.

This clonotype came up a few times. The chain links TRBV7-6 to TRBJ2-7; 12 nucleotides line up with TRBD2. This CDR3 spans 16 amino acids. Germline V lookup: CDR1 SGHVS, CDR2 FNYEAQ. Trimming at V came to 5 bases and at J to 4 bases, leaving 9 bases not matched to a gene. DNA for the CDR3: TGTGCCAGCAGCCCCCAGACTAGCGGGGGCTCATACGAGCAGTACTTC. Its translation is CASSPQTSGGSYEQYF. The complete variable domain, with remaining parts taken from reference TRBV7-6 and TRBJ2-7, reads GAGVSQSPRYKVTKRGQDVALRCDPISGHVSLYWYRQALGQGPEFLTYFNYEAQQDKSGLPNDRFSAERPEGSISTLTIQRTEQRDSAMYRCASSPQTSGGSYEQYFGPGTRLTVT.

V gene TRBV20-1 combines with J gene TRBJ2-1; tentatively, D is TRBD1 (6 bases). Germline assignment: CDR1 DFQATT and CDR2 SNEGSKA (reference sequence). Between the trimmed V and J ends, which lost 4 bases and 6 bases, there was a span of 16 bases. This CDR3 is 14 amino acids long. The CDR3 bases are TGCAGTGCTATCAGAACACAGGGAAGCAATGAGCAGTTCTTC. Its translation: CSAIRTQGSNEQFF.

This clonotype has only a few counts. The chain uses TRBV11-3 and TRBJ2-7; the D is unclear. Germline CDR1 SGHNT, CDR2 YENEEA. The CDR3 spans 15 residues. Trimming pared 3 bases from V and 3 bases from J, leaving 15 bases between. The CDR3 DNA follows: TGTGCCAGCAGCTTTGAAGTGAGTGAGGACTACGAGCAGTACTTC. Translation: CASSFEVSEDYEQYF.

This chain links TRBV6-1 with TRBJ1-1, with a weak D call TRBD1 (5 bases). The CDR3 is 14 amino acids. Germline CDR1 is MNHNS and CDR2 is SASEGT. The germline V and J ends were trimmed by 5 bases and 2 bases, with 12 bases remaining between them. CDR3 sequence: CASSPTESNTEAFF. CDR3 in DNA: TGTGCCAGCAGTCCGACAGAATCAAACACTGAAGCTTTCTTT.

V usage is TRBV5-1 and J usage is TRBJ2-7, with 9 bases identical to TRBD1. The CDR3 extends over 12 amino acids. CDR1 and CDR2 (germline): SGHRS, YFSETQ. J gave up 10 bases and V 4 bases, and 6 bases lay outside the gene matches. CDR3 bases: TGCGCCAGCAGCCAGACAGGGGGTAACCAGTACTTC. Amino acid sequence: CASSQTGGNQYF.

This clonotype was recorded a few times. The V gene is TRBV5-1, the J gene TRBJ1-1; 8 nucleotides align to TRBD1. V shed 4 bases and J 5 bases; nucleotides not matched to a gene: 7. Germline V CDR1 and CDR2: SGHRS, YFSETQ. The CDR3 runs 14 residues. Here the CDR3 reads CASSPWTGWTEAFF. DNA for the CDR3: TGCGCCAGCAGCCCGTGGACAGGGTGGACTGAAGCTTTCTTT.

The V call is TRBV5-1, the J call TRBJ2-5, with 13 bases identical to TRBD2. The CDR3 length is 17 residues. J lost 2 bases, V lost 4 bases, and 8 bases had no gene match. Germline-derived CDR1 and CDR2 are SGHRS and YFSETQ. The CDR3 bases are TGCGCCAGCAGCGCCGTGGGACTAGCGGGGTTACAAGAGACCCAGTACTTC. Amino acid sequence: CASSAVGLAGLQETQYF.

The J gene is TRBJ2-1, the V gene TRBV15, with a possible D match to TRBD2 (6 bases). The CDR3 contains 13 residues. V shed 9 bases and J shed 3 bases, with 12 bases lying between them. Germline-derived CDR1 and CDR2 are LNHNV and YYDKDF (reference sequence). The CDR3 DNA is TGTGCCACGAGGGACTCAGGCTACAATGAGCAGTTCTTC. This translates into CATRDSGYNEQFF.

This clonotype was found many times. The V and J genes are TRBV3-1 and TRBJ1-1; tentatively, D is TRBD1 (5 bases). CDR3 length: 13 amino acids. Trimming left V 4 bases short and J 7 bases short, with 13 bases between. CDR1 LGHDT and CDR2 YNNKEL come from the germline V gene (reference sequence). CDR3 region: CASSPTGTGEAFF. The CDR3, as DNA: TGTGCCAGCAGCCCCACCGGGACGGGTGAAGCTTTCTTT.

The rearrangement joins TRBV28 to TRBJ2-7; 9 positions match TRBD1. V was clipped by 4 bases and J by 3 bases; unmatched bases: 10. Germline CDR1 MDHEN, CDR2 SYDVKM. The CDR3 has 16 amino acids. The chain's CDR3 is CASSSRGDRAFYEQYF. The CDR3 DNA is TGTGCCAGCAGTTCACGGGGGGACAGGGCCTTCTACGAGCAGTACTTC.

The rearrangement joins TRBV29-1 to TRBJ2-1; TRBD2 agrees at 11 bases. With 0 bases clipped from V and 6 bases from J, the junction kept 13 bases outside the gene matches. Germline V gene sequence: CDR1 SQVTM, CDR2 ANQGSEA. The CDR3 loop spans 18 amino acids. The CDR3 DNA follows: TGCAGCGTTGAAGAAGAGACAACTAGCGGGAGATGGGTCAATGAGCAGTTCTTC. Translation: CSVEEETTSGRWVNEQFF.